This T cell receptor beta chain was obtained from a study of shared clonotypes between healthy human individuals. Study-wide findings and caveats: Among a few donors, around 5% of naive CD4 clonotypes were found in common.

This CDR3 spans 13 amino acids. CDR1 and CDR2 from the germline V gene are GTSNPN and SVGIG (reference sequence). V was trimmed by 0 bases and J by 2 bases, leaving 7 bases between them. The table came from immunoSEQ multiplex PCR; TCRdb's copy has only in-frame clones and leaves some out. Of hundreds of thousands of clones in the sample, around 67% were seen once. This clone came up a few times. Its target is unknown. Other nucleotide sequences in the sample specify the same CDR3. The material sequenced was memory CD4+ T cells sorted from blood. Subset noted: CD45RA-negative fraction. V usage is TRBV30 and J usage is TRBJ1-2; D remains ambiguous. The clonotype originates from a woman under 40 in good health. CDR3 coding DNA: TGTGCCTGGAGTGTTCCAGCAAACTATGGCTACACCTTC. It translates to CAWSVPANYGYTF.